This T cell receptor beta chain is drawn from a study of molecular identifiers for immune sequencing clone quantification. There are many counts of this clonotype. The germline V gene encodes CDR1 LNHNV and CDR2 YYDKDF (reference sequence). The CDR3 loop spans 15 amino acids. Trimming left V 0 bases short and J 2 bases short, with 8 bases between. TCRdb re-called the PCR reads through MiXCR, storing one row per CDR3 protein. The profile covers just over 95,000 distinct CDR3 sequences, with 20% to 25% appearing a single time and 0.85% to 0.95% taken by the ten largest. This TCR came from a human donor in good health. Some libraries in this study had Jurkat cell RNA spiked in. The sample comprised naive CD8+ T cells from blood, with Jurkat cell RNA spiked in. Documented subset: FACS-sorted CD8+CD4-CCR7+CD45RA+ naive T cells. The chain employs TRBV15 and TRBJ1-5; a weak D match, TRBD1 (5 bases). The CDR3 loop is CATSRDKGRNQPQHF. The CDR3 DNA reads TGTGCCACCAGCAGAGATAAGGGACGCAATCAGCCCCAGCATTTT.